These T cell receptor beta chains were read from a single sample in a study of blood T cell repertoires in COVID-19. Only in-frame clones appear in the TCRdb table, and some are missing; sequencing was by immunoSEQ multiplex PCR. The sample gives around 290,000 clones, 88% of which show up once; about 1% is in the top ten. The source material was PBMCs or T cells enriched from blood (not recorded which). The source of these receptors is a woman aged 25-40 years who had recovered from COVID-19. Both conserved end residues are part of each CDR3. A D gene is named only where the DNA matches it firmly. Size is stated for part of the rows, as once, few or many counts, or as a class when the clone is expanded.

V gene	clone size	J gene	D gene	CDR3 protein	CDR3 DNA
TRBV7-8	.	TRBJ1-1	.	CASSLVGLMNTEAFF	TGTGCCAGCAGCTTAGTAGGACTCATGAACACTGAAGCTTTCTTT
TRBV4-3	.	TRBJ2-1	TRBD2	CASSQDISGGDYNEQFF	TGCGCCAGCAGCCAAGATATTAGCGGGGGGGACTACAATGAGCAGTTCTTC
TRBV30	few	TRBJ1-6	.	CAWSAWDNDNSPLHF	TGTGCCTGGAGTGCGTGGGACAACGATAATTCACCCCTCCACTTT
TRBV28	few	TRBJ2-1	TRBD2	CASSFGLGAAGGPYEQFF	TGTGCCAGCAGTTTTGGACTCGGAGCGGCGGGAGGGCCCTATGAGCAGTTCTTC
TRBV5-1	.	TRBJ2-2	TRBD1	CASYPGQANTGELFF	TGCGCCAGCTATCCGGGACAGGCGAACACCGGGGAGCTGTTTTTT
TRBV19	.	TRBJ2-3	TRBD1	CASRTGGTDTQYF	TGTGCCAGTAGAACAGGGGGCACAGATACGCAGTATTTT
TRBV19	.	TRBJ1-6	.	CASSEGLYNSPLHF	TGTGCCAGTAGTGAGGGACTCTATAATTCACCCCTCCACTTT
TRBV14	.	TRBJ1-4	TRBD1	CASSQEWNRGALNEKLFF	TGTGCCAGCAGCCAAGAATGGAACAGGGGGGCACTTAATGAAAAACTGTTTTTT
TRBV29-1	.	TRBJ1-2	.	CSVRQLINYGYTF	TGCAGCGTTAGACAGTTAATTAACTATGGCTACACCTTC
TRBV28	.	TRBJ2-5	.	CASTPRLVRETQYF	TGTGCCAGCACACCCCGACTAGTGAGGGAGACCCAGTACTTC
TRBV9	.	TRBJ1-3	.	CASSSRLTPIYF	TGTGCCAGCAGCTCTCGACTGACCCCCATATATTTT
TRBV5-1	once	TRBJ2-1	TRBD2	CASSLTSGGLSYNEQFF	TGCGCCAGCAGCCTGACTAGCGGGGGCCTCTCCTACAATGAGCAGTTCTTC
TRBV5-1	.	TRBJ1-4	.	CASSLASGSNEKLFF	TGCGCCAGCAGCTTGGCGTCGGGGTCCAATGAAAAACTGTTTTTT
TRBV7-3	.	TRBJ2-7	TRBD2	CASSLTGLAGDEQYF	TGTGCCAGCAGCTTAACGGGACTAGCTGGGGACGAGCAGTACTTC
TRBV29-1	.	TRBJ1-4	.	CSVGANEKLFF	TGCAGCGTCGGGGCTAATGAAAAACTGTTTTTT
TRBV24-1	.	TRBJ2-3	.	CATSEPQGPSTDTQYF	TGTGCCACCAGTGAACCACAGGGACCTAGCACAGATACGCAGTATTTT
TRBV28	.	TRBJ2-7	.	CASSFIELSYEQYF	TGTGCCAGCAGTTTTATCGAACTTAGCTACGAGCAGTACTTC
TRBV16	many	TRBJ2-1	TRBD1	CASSQAGQEYNEQFF	TGTGCCAGCAGCCAAGCGGGACAGGAGTACAATGAGCAGTTCTTC
TRBV20-1	once	TRBJ1-5	TRBD1	CSASKLTGVYNQPQHF	TGCAGTGCTAGTAAGCTGACAGGGGTCTACAATCAGCCCCAGCATTTT
TRBV10-3	.	TRBJ2-1	.	CAISEGRARNEQFF	TGTGCCATCAGTGAGGGCAGGGCAAGGAATGAGCAGTTCTTC
TRBV7-3	.	TRBJ2-1	.	CASSLTGGFYNEQFF	TGTGCCAGCAGCTTAACGGGCGGGTTTTACAATGAGCAGTTCTTC
TRBV29-1	.	TRBJ1-2	.	CSVGSTGGTYGYTF	TGCAGCGTTGGGTCTACTGGGGGGACCTATGGCTACACCTTC
TRBV2	few	TRBJ2-7	TRBD2	CASLAGGAYEQYF	TGTGCCAGTTTAGCGGGAGGGGCCTACGAGCAGTACTTC
TRBV5-1	.	TRBJ2-7	.	CASSLGDYEQYF	TGCGCCAGCAGCCTAGGGGACTACGAGCAGTACTTC
TRBV5-1	.	TRBJ2-7	TRBD1	CASSLTGTGAAYEQYF	TGCGCCAGCAGCTTAACCGGGACAGGGGCGGCCTACGAGCAGTACTTC
TRBV28	once	TRBJ1-4	.	CASRAPGAVEKLFF	TGTGCCAGCAGGGCCCCAGGGGCAGTTGAAAAACTGTTTTTT
TRBV5-4	.	TRBJ1-4	TRBD1	CASSEGTANEKLFF	TGTGCCAGCAGCGAAGGGACAGCGAATGAAAAACTGTTTTTT
TRBV29-1	.	TRBJ2-5	.	CSVEQETQYF	TGCAGCGTCGAGCAAGAGACCCAGTACTTC
TRBV11-2	.	TRBJ2-7	.	CASSLVSTGNEQYF	TGTGCCAGCAGCTTAGTTTCTACAGGGAACGAGCAGTACTTC
TRBV11-2	.	TRBJ1-2	.	CASSSSVNYGYTF	TGTGCCAGCAGCTCTTCCGTTAACTATGGCTACACCTTC
TRBV28	.	TRBJ1-4	.	CASGGSLATNEKLFF	TGTGCCAGCGGGGGCAGCCTTGCAACTAATGAAAAACTGTTTTTT
TRBV27	.	TRBJ1-1	TRBD1	CASSLQGAGTEAFF	TGTGCCAGCAGTTTACAGGGGGCAGGCACTGAAGCTTTCTTT
TRBV24-1	.	TRBJ2-3	.	CATSGGRSRTDTQYF	TGTGCCACCAGTGGGGGCAGGTCCCGCACAGATACGCAGTATTTT
TRBV28	few	TRBJ1-1	.	CASSPSGGYTEAFF	TGTGCCAGCAGTCCCTCGGGTGGGTACACTGAAGCTTTCTTT
TRBV5-1	few	TRBJ2-7	TRBD2	CASSAGPREGGEQYF	TGCGCCAGCAGCGCGGGCCCGCGGGAGGGAGGCGAGCAGTACTTC
TRBV25-1	.	TRBJ2-3	.	CASSEVGQITDTQYF	TGTGCCAGCAGTGAAGTGGGCCAGATCACAGATACGCAGTATTTT
TRBV7-9	.	TRBJ1-2	.	CASSLRSNYGYTF	TGTGCCAGCAGCTTGAGGAGTAACTATGGCTACACCTTC
TRBV28	.	TRBJ1-2	.	CASKTGFGWSYGYTF	TGTGCCAGCAAAACAGGGTTTGGTTGGAGCTATGGCTACACCTTC
TRBV18	.	TRBJ1-6	TRBD1	CASSPLPPGTADNSPLHF	TGTGCCAGCTCACCCCTCCCCCCCGGGACAGCCGATAATTCACCCCTCCACTTT
TRBV18	.	TRBJ2-1	.	CASSLAPIVDEQFF	TGTGCCAGCTCACTAGCCCCGATCGTCGATGAGCAGTTCTTC
TRBV28	.	TRBJ2-3	.	CASSLTSIWKTDTQYF	TGTGCCAGCAGCCTGACTAGTATTTGGAAGACAGATACGCAGTATTTT
TRBV2	.	TRBJ1-6	.	CASSARGSYNSPLHF	TGTGCCAGCAGTGCAAGGGGTTCCTATAATTCACCCCTCCACTTT
TRBV12-3/TRBV12-4	.	TRBJ2-3	.	CASSWSHTDTQYF	TGTGCCAGCAGTTGGAGTCACACAGATACGCAGTATTTT
TRBV5-1	.	TRBJ1-4	.	CASSLHRATNEKLFF	TGCGCCAGCAGCTTGCACAGGGCAACTAATGAAAAACTGTTTTTT
TRBV4-1	.	TRBJ1-2	.	CASSQAGARGYTF	TGCGCCAGCAGCCAAGCAGGGGCACGTGGCTACACCTTC
TRBV7-6	.	TRBJ2-2	TRBD2	CASSLDGLAGGPAGELFF	TGTGCCAGCAGCTTAGACGGACTAGCGGGGGGGCCGGCCGGGGAGCTGTTTTTT
TRBV9	.	TRBJ2-1	TRBD2	CASSFLAGDHNEQFF	TGTGCCAGCAGCTTCTTAGCGGGGGACCACAATGAGCAGTTCTTC
TRBV4-1	.	TRBJ2-4	TRBD1	CASSQEQGAKNIQYF	TGCGCCAGCAGCCAAGAACAGGGGGCCAAAAACATTCAGTACTTC
TRBV9	.	TRBJ2-1	TRBD1	CASSGGDRGNTEQFF	TGTGCCAGCAGCGGGGGGGACAGGGGAAATACTGAGCAGTTCTTC